This T cell receptor (beta chain) was retrieved from a study of T-cell memory formation after mild COVID-19. Notes on the study in general: Among contracting clones, CD4+ were mainly CM/EM and CD8+ enriched in EMRA.

V was clipped by 8 bases and J by 8 bases, with 18 bases between them. This CDR3 contains 13 residues. Germline-derived CDR1 and CDR2 are MNHEY and SMNVEV (reference sequence). From the 5' RACE reads, TCRdb called clonotypes with MiXCR, one entry per CDR3 protein. The table records about 250,000 distinct CDR3 sequences, approximately 15% of them present only once. On this clonotype itself: Antigen specificity is unknown.

This TCR derives from an adult woman who had mild COVID-19 (a few samples of this study predate the infection). Cell type and time point are not known. Sequencing was carried out using PBMCs or a T cell subset sorted from them (not recorded which). V gene TRBV27 combines with J gene TRBJ1-2; D might be TRBD1 (6 bases). CDR3 residues: CASHPTGGKGYTF. For the CDR3, the DNA is TGTGCCAGCCATCCGACGGGGGGCAAAGGCTACACCTTC.